These 26 T cell receptor beta chains share one sample of origin, sequenced in a study of shared clonotypes between healthy human individuals. The method was immunoSEQ multiplex PCR; TCRdb's version includes in-frame clones alone and lacks a portion of them. The table has 2 million to 3 million clones, 93% seen once. Sequenced sample: naive CD4+ T cells from PBMCs. Subset defined: CD45RA+ positively selected. Receptors originate from a man between 18 and 35 years old in good health. Some clones in this sample may be carry-over from other donors' samples.

This clone was observed once. This CDR3 is also generated by other DNA sequences in the sample. The chain recombines TRBV19 with TRBJ2-6; TRBD1 agrees at 10 bases. The CDR3 extends over 17 amino acids. V shed 1 base and J 1 base; nucleotides not matched to a gene: 1. The germline CDR1 and CDR2 sequences are LNHDA and SQIVND (reference sequence). As DNA, the CDR3 is TGTGCCAGTAGTATAGGGGACAGGGGTTCTGGGGCCAACGTCCTGACTTTC. Its protein product is CASSIGDRGSGANVLTF.

This chain joins TRBV28 and TRBJ1-5; 10 positions match TRBD1. CDR3 length equals 18 residues. Germline V gene sequence: CDR1 MDHEN, CDR2 SYDVKM. With 7 bases clipped from V and 7 bases from J, the junction kept 19 bases outside the gene matches. The CDR3 region is CASKARLGTGVIFQPQHF. CDR3 coding DNA: TGTGCCAGCAAGGCCAGACTCGGGACAGGGGTTATCTTCCAGCCCCAGCATTTT.

The chain uses TRBV5-1 and TRBJ1-1; possible D gene TRBD1, 6 bases. Germline lookup yields CDR1 SGHRS and CDR2 YFSETQ. CDR3 length equals 15 residues. Trimming cost V 0 bases and J 2 bases, with 11 bases left between them. CDR3 sequence reads: CASSLDRTVNTEAFF. Here the CDR3 DNA reads TGCGCCAGCAGCTTGGACCGGACAGTCAACACTGAAGCTTTCTTT. The full variable domain, completed using reference TRBV5-1 and TRBJ1-1, is KAGVTQTPRYLIKTRGQQVTLSCSPISGHRSVSWYQQTPGQGLQFLFEYFSETQRNKGNFPGRFSGRQFSNSRSEMNVSTLELGDSALYLCASSLDRTVNTEAFFGQGTRLTVV.

The V gene is TRBV29-1, the J gene TRBJ2-1; the match to TRBD2 covers 7 bases. Germline V gives CDR1 SQVTM, CDR2 ANQGSEA. The CDR3 extends over 13 amino acids. With 5 bases clipped from V and 7 bases from J, the junction kept 8 bases outside the gene matches. The CDR3 loop is CSVKGLYINEQFF. The CDR3 DNA is TGCAGCGTTAAGGGACTATATATAAATGAGCAGTTCTTC.

Points on this clone: Other DNA sequences in this specimen translate into the identical CDR3. CDR3 loop: CASSVSGSGYEQYF. CDR3 sequence (DNA): TGTGCCAGCAGCGTATCGGGGTCGGGGTACGAGCAGTACTTC. The chain carries TRBV9 and TRBJ2-7, with D possibly TRBD2 on 5 matching bases. CDR3 length: 14 residues. V shed 1 base and J shed 4 bases, with 12 bases lying between them. CDR1 and CDR2 (germline): SGDLS, YYNGEE.

The V gene is TRBV5-1, the J gene TRBJ1-3; 9 bases match TRBD1. From germline, CDR1 is SGHRS and CDR2 YFSETQ. The CDR3 is 17 residues long. The ends lost 3 bases at V and 0 bases at J; junction bases unmatched: 7. The CDR3 loop reads CASSYGQGSPSGNTIYF. The DNA for the CDR3 is TGCGCCAGCAGCTACGGACAGGGGTCGCCCTCTGGAAACACCATATATTTT.

The chain uses TRBV18 and TRBJ2-1, with no clear D. Trimming shortened V by 2 bases and J by 9 bases, and 14 bases separated the two germline ends. The CDR3 loop spans 14 amino acids. The germline gives CDR1 KGHSH, CDR2 LQKENI. CDR3 region: CASSPKGPSGEQFF. The CDR3, as DNA: TGTGCCAGCTCACCAAAGGGCCCATCGGGTGAGCAGTTCTTC. Variable domain in full (rest from reference TRBV18 and TRBJ2-1): NAGVMQNPRHLVRRRGQEARLRCSPMKGHSHVYWYRQLPEEGLKFMVYLQKENIIDESGMPKERFSAEFPKEGPSILRIQQVVRGDSAAYFCASSPKGPSGEQFFGPGTRLTVL.

This sequence joins TRBV6-6 and TRBJ1-1, with 7 nucleotides matching TRBD1. There are 15 residues in the CDR3. Losses at the gene ends were 10 bases for V and 6 bases for J; bases not matched to a gene: 17. CDR1 and CDR2 (germline): MNHNY, SVGAGI (reference sequence). CDR3 region: CATLRAGQSGSEAFF. CDR3 coding DNA: TGTGCCACCCTTCGGGCGGGACAGTCTGGATCTGAAGCTTTCTTT.

The gene calls are TRBV11-3 and TRBJ2-5, with 7 bases lining up with TRBD2. This CDR3 has 14 residues. CDR1 and CDR2 from the germline V gene are SGHNT and YENEEA. V lost 4 bases, J lost 5 bases, and 7 bases stayed unmatched. Written as DNA, the CDR3 is TGTGCCAGCAGCTCGCGGGAGCAGGGTGAGACCCAGTACTTC. The encoded protein is CASSSREQGETQYF.

The chain couples TRBV18 to TRBJ1-3, with D perhaps matching TRBD1 (6 bases). The CDR3 consists of 17 residues. From germline, CDR1 is KGHSH and CDR2 LQKENI. Trimming left V 2 bases short and J 0 bases short, with 14 bases between. The CDR3 protein is CASSPSRQASSGNTIYF. The CDR3 DNA follows: TGTGCCAGCTCACCAAGCAGACAGGCAAGCTCTGGAAACACCATATATTTT.

The chain is built from TRBV6-1 and TRBJ2-1; weak D call: TRBD2 (7 bases). V shed 8 bases and J shed 10 bases, with 21 bases lying between them. CDR1 and CDR2 from the germline V gene are MNHNS and SASEGT. This CDR3 is 14 amino acids long. The DNA for the CDR3 is TGTGCCAGCCATCGGGCGGGGGCCGCAGGGGAGCAGTTCTTC. Residues: CASHRAGAAGEQFF.

The rearrangement joins TRBV12-5 to TRBJ2-1; unclear D gene. The germline CDR1 and CDR2 sequences are LGHNT and FRNRAP. V was shortened by 5 bases and J by 9 bases, with 11 bases between the two germline ends. This CDR3 has 12 residues. The CDR3 nucleotides read TGTGCTAGTGGTATCCTCCCGGGTGAGCAGTTCTTC. Translating gives CASGILPGEQFF. Using reference TRBV12-5 and TRBJ2-1 for the parts outside the CDR3, the full variable domain is DARVTQTPRHKVTEMGQEVTMRCQPILGHNTVFWYRQTMMQGLELLAYFRNRAPLDDSGMPKDRFSAEMPDATLATLKIQPSEPRDSAVYFCASGILPGEQFFGPGTRLTVL.

Turning to this clone: Other DNA sequences of this sample code for an identical CDR3. This chain links TRBV2 with TRBJ2-7, with D tentatively TRBD1 (6 bases). The germline V and J ends were trimmed by 8 bases and 0 bases, with 8 bases remaining between them. CDR1 and CDR2 from the germline V gene are SNHLY and FYNNEI. The CDR3 contains 12 residues. The DNA of the CDR3 is TGTGCCAGCCGGACAGTCTCCTACGAGCAGTACTTC. Encoded protein: CASRTVSYEQYF.

The chain joins TRBV19 to TRBJ2-1; TRBD2 matches 16 bases. The trim removed 6 bases at V and 9 bases at J, leaving 2 bases unmatched. The CDR3 has 14 amino acids. Germline V gene lookup returns CDR1 LNHDA and CDR2 SQIVND (reference sequence). The DNA for the CDR3 is TGTGCCAGTAGGGGGACTAGCGGGAGGGGTGAGCAGTTCTTC. As protein: CASRGTSGRGEQFF.

The gene calls are TRBV2 and TRBJ2-7, with 10 bases aligning to TRBD2. Germline V lookup: CDR1 SNHLY, CDR2 FYNNEI. The CDR3 spans 14 residues. With 6 bases clipped from V and 1 base from J, the junction kept 3 bases outside the gene matches. The CDR3 coding sequence is TGTGCCAGCAGAGAGACTAGCGGGTCCTACGAGCAGTACTTC. As protein: CASRETSGSYEQYF.

This clone was detected only once. The chain links TRBV30 to TRBJ1-2; 7 bases map to TRBD1. The trim removed 0 bases at V and 4 bases at J, leaving 8 bases unmatched. The germline gives CDR1 GTSNPN, CDR2 SVGIG (reference sequence). The CDR3 is 15 residues long. CDR3 nucleotide sequence: TGTGCCTGGAGTGTAGGGGGCCCCGACCTCTATGGCTACACCTTC. It specifies CAWSVGGPDLYGYTF.

This chain joins TRBV25-1 and TRBJ1-6; D gene ambiguous. The V gene's germline CDR1 is MGHDK and CDR2 SYGVNS. The CDR3 extends over 13 amino acids. With 8 bases removed from V and 5 bases from J, the gap between germline ends came to 10 bases. CDR3 in DNA: TGTGCCAGCCAAAGATCAGATAATTCACCCCTCCACTTT. Amino acid sequence: CASQRSDNSPLHF.

J is TRBJ2-7 and V is TRBV7-2; weak D call: TRBD1 (6 bases). V lost 1 base and J lost 2, with 15 bases in between. Looked up from germline, CDR1 is SGHTA and CDR2 is FQGNSA. CDR3 length equals 16 residues. The CDR3 reads CASSLVGQGFAYEQYF. The CDR3 coding sequence is TGTGCCAGCAGCTTAGTAGGGCAGGGGTTCGCCTACGAGCAGTACTTC.

The CDR3 region has the DNA TGTGCCAGCAGTTCCGGGACAGGGTTGCCGGACGAGCAGTACTTC. Amino acid sequence: CASSSGTGLPDEQYF. V usage is TRBV28 and J usage is TRBJ2-7; the match to TRBD1 covers 9 bases. Germline V gene data show CDR1 as MDHEN and CDR2 as SYDVKM. The ends lost 4 bases at V and 5 bases at J; junction bases unmatched: 9. The CDR3 length is 15 residues. The entire variable domain, with the rest obtained from reference TRBV28 and TRBJ2-7, is as follows: DVKVTQSSRYLVKRTGEKVFLECVQDMDHENMFWYRQDPGLGLRLIYFSYDVKMKEKGDIPEGYSVSREKKERFSLILESASTNQTSMYLCASSSGTGLPDEQYFGPGTRLTVT.

Points on this clone: This specimen includes other DNA sequences encoding the same CDR3. The chain has TRBV19 and TRBJ2-3; D is perhaps TRBD1 (6 bases). Germline loops: CDR1 LNHDA, CDR2 SQIVND (reference sequence). This CDR3 is built from 13 residues. V dropped 3 bases and J dropped 4 bases, with 8 bases sitting between them. The CDR3 bases are TGTGCCAGTAGTATTGCAGGGGCAGATACGCAGTATTTT. As protein: CASSIAGADTQYF.

V and J are TRBV19 and TRBJ2-7, with D perhaps matching TRBD2 (6 bases). V was trimmed by 7 bases and J by 7 bases, leaving 20 bases between them. Germline V gene sequence: CDR1 LNHDA, CDR2 SQIVND (reference sequence). The CDR3 consists of 14 residues. The CDR3 region is CASKSRTGVWEQYF. CDR3 DNA sequence: TGTGCCAGTAAAAGCCGGACGGGGGTGTGGGAGCAGTACTTC.

The chain is built from TRBV7-9 and TRBJ1-1; the D is unclear. Looked up from germline, CDR1 is SEHNR and CDR2 is FQNEAQ (reference sequence). This CDR3 is built from 14 residues. V gave up 5 bases and J gave up 1 base, with 11 bases separating them. DNA for the CDR3: TGTGCCAGCAGCATAGGGTTTGGGAACACTGAAGCTTTCTTT. Amino acid sequence: CASSIGFGNTEAFF. Full variable domain (outside the CDR3, taken from reference TRBV7-9 and TRBJ1-1): DTGVSQNPRHKITKRGQNVTFRCDPISEHNRLYWYRQTLGQGPEFLTYFQNEAQLEKSRLLSDRFSAERPKGSFSTLEIQRTEQGDSAMYLCASSIGFGNTEAFFGQGTRLTVV.

The V call is TRBV2, the J call TRBJ1-6, with TRBD1 matching 8 bases. Germline values: CDR1 SNHLY, CDR2 FYNNEI. V lost 8 bases, J lost 5 bases, and 8 bases stayed unmatched. This CDR3 contains 15 residues. The CDR3 bases are TGTGCCAGCCAAAGATCGGGACAGGATAATTCACCCCTCCACTTT. This gives the protein CASQRSGQDNSPLHF.

This clone was seen once. The V call is TRBV28, the J call TRBJ2-7; tentatively, D is TRBD2 (5 bases). From germline, CDR1 is MDHEN and CDR2 SYDVKM. The CDR3 is made up of 16 amino acids. The ends were cut back, 3 bases at V and 0 bases at J, with 15 bases in the middle. The CDR3 loop is CASSFPPGKSSYEQYF. CDR3 DNA: TGTGCCAGCAGTTTTCCTCCGGGGAAGAGCTCCTACGAGCAGTACTTC. The variable domain in full, completed from reference TRBV28 and TRBJ2-7, reads DVKVTQSSRYLVKRTGEKVFLECVQDMDHENMFWYRQDPGLGLRLIYFSYDVKMKEKGDIPEGYSVSREKKERFSLILESASTNQTSMYLCASSFPPGKSSYEQYFGPGTRLTVT.

The chain carries TRBV7-2 and TRBJ1-1, with a tentative D call TRBD1 (6 bases). From germline, CDR1 is SGHTA and CDR2 FQGNSA. The CDR3 is 14 amino acids. The germline V and J ends were trimmed by 5 bases and 4 bases, with 14 bases remaining between them. CDR3 region: CASSVGQLITEAFF. The CDR3 nucleotides are TGTGCCAGCAGCGTCGGACAGTTGATCACTGAAGCTTTCTTT. Full variable domain (missing parts from reference TRBV7-2 and TRBJ1-1): GAGVSQSPSNKVTEKGKDVELRCDPISGHTALYWYRQSLGQGLEFLIYFQGNSAPDKSGLPSDRFSAERTGGSVSTLTIQRTQQEDSAVYLCASSVGQLITEAFFGQGTRLTVV.

The V gene is TRBV7-9, the J gene TRBJ2-1; D remains ambiguous. Germline V CDR1 and CDR2: SEHNR, FQNEAQ (reference sequence). V was trimmed by 6 bases and J by 4 bases, leaving 7 bases between them. The CDR3 contains 12 residues. In nucleotides, the CDR3 is TGTGCCAGCAGTCGACATTACAATGAGCAGTTCTTC. Protein product: CASSRHYNEQFF.